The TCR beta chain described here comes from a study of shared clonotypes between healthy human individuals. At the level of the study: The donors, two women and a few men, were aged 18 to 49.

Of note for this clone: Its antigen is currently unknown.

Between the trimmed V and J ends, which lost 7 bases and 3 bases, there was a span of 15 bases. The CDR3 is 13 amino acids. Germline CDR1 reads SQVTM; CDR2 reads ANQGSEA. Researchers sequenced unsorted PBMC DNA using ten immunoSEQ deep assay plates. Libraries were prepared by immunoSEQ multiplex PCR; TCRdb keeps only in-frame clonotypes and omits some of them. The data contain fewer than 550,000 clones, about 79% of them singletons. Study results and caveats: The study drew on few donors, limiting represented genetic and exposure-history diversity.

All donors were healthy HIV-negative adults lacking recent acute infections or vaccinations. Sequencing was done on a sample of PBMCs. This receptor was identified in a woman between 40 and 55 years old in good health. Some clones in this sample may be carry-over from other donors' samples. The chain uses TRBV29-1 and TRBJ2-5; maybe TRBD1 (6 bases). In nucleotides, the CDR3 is TGCAGCGCCCTCCGTTCAGGGGAAGAGACCCAGTACTTC. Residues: CSALRSGEETQYF.